These 8 T cell receptor beta chains share one sample of origin, sequenced in a study of shared clonotypes between healthy human individuals. Repertoires were generated with immunoSEQ multiplex PCR, while TCRdb's copy carries only in-frame clones and drops some. The table includes around 2.3 million clones, approximately 94% detected once. The sample comprised naive CD4+ T cells sorted from blood. Regarding subset: CD45RA+ positively selected. Source of these receptors: a man younger than 35 in good health.

The CDR3 DNA is TGTGCCAGCTCACCATCGACCGGCGGGCTAATGTGGACCCAGTACTTC. Its protein is CASSPSTGGLMWTQYF. The rearrangement joins TRBV18 to TRBJ2-5; maybe TRBD2 (5 bases). This CDR3 region has 16 residues. V was cut by 2 bases and J by 7 bases, with 20 bases left in between. Germline assignment: CDR1 KGHSH and CDR2 LQKENI. The full variable domain, with the rest looked up from reference TRBV18 and TRBJ2-5, is NAGVMQNPRHLVRRRGQEARLRCSPMKGHSHVYWYRQLPEEGLKFMVYLQKENIIDESGMPKERFSAEFPKEGPSILRIQQVVRGDSAAYFCASSPSTGGLMWTQYFGPGTRLLVL.

About this clone: This sample includes further DNA sequences coding for the same CDR3. This chain connects TRBV6-5 to TRBJ1-6; 7 nucleotides line up with TRBD1. V dropped 6 bases and J dropped 5; count of bases not matched to a gene: 4. The CDR3 runs to 14 residues. Looked up from germline, CDR1 is MNHEY and CDR2 is SVGAGI. The CDR3 region has the DNA TGTGCCAGCAGGCAGACAGGGAATAATTCACCCCTCCACTTT. Amino acids: CASRQTGNNSPLHF.

The chain recombines TRBV12-2 with TRBJ2-3; the table's D call TRBD2 went unverified against the DNA. TRBV12-2 is an annotated pseudogene. This CDR3 contains 16 residues. CDR3 residues: CASRPRWGGLENTQYF. In DNA form, the CDR3 reads TGTGCAAGTCGCCCCAGGTGGGGGGGGTTAGAAAATACGCAGTATTTT.

The rearrangement links TRBV5-4 to TRBJ1-3, with D unresolved. In germline, CDR1 is SGHNT, CDR2 YYREEE (reference sequence). The V end was cut by 9 bases, the J end by 0 bases, with 16 bases between. CDR3 size: 15 residues. The CDR3 DNA reads as TGTGCCACCCGACGGGGAACCGACTCTGGAAACACCATATATTTT. It encodes CATRRGTDSGNTIYF.

The chain joins TRBV5-1 to TRBJ1-4, with TRBD1 matching over 7 bases. The CDR3 totals 13 residues. The germline CDR1 and CDR2 sequences are SGHRS and YFSETQ. The trim removed 5 bases at V and 8 bases at J, leaving 6 bases unmatched. The DNA of the CDR3 is TGCGCCAGCAGAACAGGGGTTCAGGAAAAACTGTTTTTT. Amino acids: CASRTGVQEKLFF.

The chain links TRBV29-1 to TRBJ2-3; D may be TRBD2 (5 bases). Per the germline V gene, CDR1 is SQVTM and CDR2 is ANQGSEA. Deletions cut 6 bases from V and 6 bases from J, with 19 bases between. The CDR3 consists of 14 residues. The CDR3 sequence: CSVEPRLSGDTQYF. The DNA of the CDR3 is TGCAGCGTCGAACCGCGACTAAGTGGGGATACGCAGTATTTT.

The chain couples TRBV30 to TRBJ1-2, with TRBD1 matching over 9 bases. CDR1 is GTSNPN and CDR2 is SVGIG in the germline V gene (reference sequence). V gave up 3 bases and J gave up 4 bases; unmatched junction bases: 6. The CDR3 consists of 14 residues. The CDR3 DNA reads as TGTGCCTGGAGGGGACAGGGTAGTGGCTATGGCTACACCTTC. It translates to CAWRGQGSGYGYTF.

This chain connects TRBV18 to TRBJ1-6, with D uncertain. V shed 2 bases and J shed 10 bases, with 24 bases lying between them. This CDR3 region has 18 residues. Per germline, CDR1 KGHSH and CDR2 LQKENI. CDR3 in amino acids: CASSPFTSATDGKSPLHF. CDR3 sequence (DNA): TGTGCCAGCTCACCATTTACATCGGCCACGGATGGCAAATCACCCCTCCACTTT.